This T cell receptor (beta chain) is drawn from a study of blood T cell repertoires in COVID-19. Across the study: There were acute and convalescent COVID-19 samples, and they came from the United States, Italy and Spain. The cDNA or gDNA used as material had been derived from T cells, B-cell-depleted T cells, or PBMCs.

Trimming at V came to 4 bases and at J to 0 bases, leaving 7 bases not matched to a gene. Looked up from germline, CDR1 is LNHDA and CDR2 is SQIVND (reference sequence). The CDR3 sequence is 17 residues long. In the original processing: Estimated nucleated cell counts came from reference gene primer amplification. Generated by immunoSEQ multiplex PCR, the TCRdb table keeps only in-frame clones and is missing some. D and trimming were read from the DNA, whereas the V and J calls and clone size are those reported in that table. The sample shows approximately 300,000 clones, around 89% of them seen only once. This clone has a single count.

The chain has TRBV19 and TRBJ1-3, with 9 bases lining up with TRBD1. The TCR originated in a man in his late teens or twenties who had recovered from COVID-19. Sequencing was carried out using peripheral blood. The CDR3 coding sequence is TGTGCCAGTAGTACCCGACAGGGGGGGAGCTCTGGAAACACCATATATTTT. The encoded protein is CASSTRQGGSSGNTIYF.